This T cell receptor beta chain originates from a study of cytomegalovirus exposure and HLA in healthy donors (dated by TCRdb to 2016 to 2017). At the level of the whole study: According to an earlier analysis of around 600 of the donors, some 170 million T cells yielded roughly 110 million unique TCR beta sequences and less than 300 Gb of sequence data. In a later genetic analysis, genome-wide SNP genotypes for about 55% of the roughly 670 donors were used, and that subset was treated as a discovery cohort. Besides the first cohort of approximately 710 subjects, a separate validation cohort made up of over 95 different subjects was used. The T cell repertoires of some 670 subjects were profiled by immunosequencing and related to cytomegalovirus serostatus. A later analysis re-analyzed previously published TCR beta repertoires from roughly 690 donors and added high-resolution HLA genotyping to study TCR occurrence patterns. Every discovery cohort repertoire had been produced on one sequencing platform. In the later analysis, no new phenotypic data were used to find candidate immune exposures; instead, reliance was placed on TCR beta sequences and their occurrence across donors. Several DR-DQ haplotypes were treated as single units for association and clustering because of strong linkage in the cohort. High-throughput TCR immunosequencing, statistical association of individual TCRs with disease status, and machine learning were combined to predict cytomegalovirus infection status. The number of donors typed differed by locus, with about 629-640 for A, B, C, DRB1 and DQB1, 522 for DQA1, over 600 for DPA1, and some 440 for DPB1. Of the 398 genotyped donors, 81% were placed in the genetic ancestry cluster associated with self-reported Caucasian donors. An early release that covered about 600 HLA-typed donors contained approximately 300 gigabases of sequencing data and 65 million to 100 million unique TCR sequences. The study was designed to test whether signatures of past pathogen exposure could be identified by cataloging public T cell receptors. An earlier analysis of nearly 600 of the donors applied high-throughput TCR beta sequencing to assess whether each TCR beta V gene segment acted as functional or pseudogenic. On average, around 200,000 unique TCR beta nucleotide sequences were sequenced per donor among several hundred genotyped donors of the cohort, with 15% to 20% of those sequences being non-productive. Donor age, sex, ethnicity and CMV serostatus were compiled alongside the repertoire data. HLA typing covered class I and class II loci at four-digit resolution.

The library was obtained by the immunoSEQ multiplex PCR assay. For the multiplex PCR, a mixture combining 60 forward primers for TCR Vbeta segments and 13 reverse primers for TCR Jbeta segments was used. The CDR3 region of rearranged TCR beta genes was amplified from genomic DNA with a multiplex PCR assay. The Illumina HiSeq System was used to sequence the amplified TCR beta libraries as 87-base-pair reads. Turning to the authors' computational methods: A later analysis tallied about 77 million unique TCR beta chains across the 666 repertoires, and about 12 million of those chains were shared by two or more donors. Raw reads were error-corrected and collapsed into unique sequences with a nearest-neighbor algorithm that merged closely related sequences to remove PCR and sequencing errors. Alignment of CDR3 sequences to IMGT reference sequences was used to assign V, D and J gene segments. For a sequence to be retained, a match of at least six nucleotides to both a V gene segment and a J gene segment was required. A rearrangement was called productive if the CDR3 had no stop codons and remained in frame with V and J, and every other rearrangement was called non-productive. CDR3 was defined by IMGT convention, running from the second conserved V-encoded cysteine to the conserved J-encoded phenylalanine. Sequences without an unambiguous match to a single V gene segment were excluded from the earlier analysis of several hundred of the donors. In an earlier analysis of several hundred of the donors, a V segment was called functional when productive rearrangements were above 56.7%, and segregating when the standard deviation between donors exceeded 5%. A statistical classification framework was developed to diagnose cytomegalovirus status using the catalog of TCR beta chain sequences. A later analysis assigned V and J genes by comparing TCR nucleotide sequences with IMGT/GENE-DB human TR gene sequences. In a later analysis, CDR3 sequences and most-parsimonious VDJ recombination scenarios were assigned using the TCRdist pipeline. In a later analysis, each TCR beta chain was defined by its CDR3 amino acid sequence together with its V-gene family, and reads lacking a unique V-gene family were excluded. In a later analysis, nearly 600 highly shared, low-generation-probability nucleotide sequences were removed to address suspected cross-contamination and a sequencing artifact. In a later analysis, a clonal expansion index for each public chain was calculated from normalized within-repertoire ranks of inferred template counts. In a later analysis, generation probabilities were computed with a VDJ recombination model fitted to out-of-frame rearrangements, and the resulting probabilities were checked against IGoR. In a later analysis, hypergeometric tests were used to score TCR-TCR, TCR-HLA and TCR-CMV co-occurrence, with a repertoire-size bias correction applied to TCR pairs. False discovery rates were estimated in a later analysis by permuting HLA or CMV assignments 20 times. In a later analysis, co-occurring TCRs were grouped using DBSCAN, and TCRdist sequence similarity was added for clustering within HLA-allele-positive subsets. Co-occurrence clustering excluded repertoires with fewer than 30,000 or more than 120,000 public chains, plus five with anomalous nucleotide sharing. The table was pulled from immuneACCESS by TCRdb, which kept in-frame rearrangements only. Such tables lose some clones; where checked, under half of the loss comes from unresolved V genes, and the rest has no known cause. V and J calls and clone size are given by that table; D and trimming were obtained from the DNA. The sample table holds 90,000 to 100,000 clones, of which about 75% were seen once. About 5% of the sample goes to the ten largest clones.

V is trimmed back by 6 bases and J by 2 bases, and the junction contains 7 bases that no gene match accounts for. Including the terminal cysteine and phenylalanine, the CDR3 comprises 15 residues. This entry keeps only the CDR3 DNA: 45 bases, framed from base 1. In the germline V gene (reference sequence), CDR1 corresponds to MNHEY and CDR2 to SMNVEV. The cohort comprised hundreds of healthy bone marrow donors. At the time of sampling, every cohort member was nominally healthy, though immune exposures that went unrecorded were likely present. The donor was CMV seronegative and was included in the group of over 300 seronegative cohort members. Every donor gave a peripheral blood sample, and the peripheral blood mononuclear cells from that sample were used for TCR beta sequencing. Genomic DNA extraction from the blood cell samples was performed with the Qiagen DNeasy Blood Extraction Kit. On this clone: Its antigen has not been determined. The sample holds no much larger clone one base away, and base qualities are not on file.

Paper-wide results and their limitations: Linkage disequilibrium might explain the correlated functional status among segregating V segments, but an unknown experimental factor could not be ruled out. V-gene and J-gene trimming of TCR beta chains was associated with a missense DCLRE1C variant in a later genetic analysis, and the association was replicated in an independent cohort. In a later analysis, the rate of TCR association differed among HLA loci, with DRB1 alleles having the most associated TCRs and HLA-C alleles having the fewest. In a later analysis, HLA-associated TCR beta chains showed more clonal expansion and lower generation probabilities than non-associated chains that were equally common. Most TCR sequences were seen in very few donors, while some public TCRs were found in many individuals. HLA typing was unavailable for some donors at each locus, so association tests used only the typed subset. In an earlier analysis of more than 450 of the donors, most TCR beta V segments were observed in productive rearrangements about 90% or about 30% of the time, broadly matching IMGT annotations. The study gave a list of 150 to 200 TCR beta chains associated with cytomegalovirus. A group of highly shared sequence variants was considered likely to be a technical artifact of the sequencing pipeline. A further reported finding was that TCR beta sequences accurately predicted the HLA-A and HLA-B alleles for most subjects in the first cohort. Because counts were too low, seventeen rarely observed V segments, including chromosome 9 orphons, were left out of the earlier analysis of some 640 of the donors. The 87-base-pair reads could not distinguish some IMGT-functional V segments, including TRBV6-2 and TRBV6-3, so those segments were excluded. Several of the top co-occurrence clusters appeared to be linked to parvovirus B19, influenza, CMV and Epstein-Barr virus, according to a later analysis. At a false discovery rate of 0.05, a later analysis linked some 17,000 TCR beta sequences to specific HLA alleles. Compared with the roughly 700-donor mean, donors in an Asian-associated ancestry cluster had fewer N-insertions in productive TCRs, according to a later genetic analysis. Immune exposure information for the cohort was limited to CMV serostatus. Cytomegalovirus status was reported to be diagnosed by the classifier with high specificity and sensitivity in both the original and validation cohorts. According to a later analysis, most CMV-associated TCR beta chains appeared to be HLA-restricted, and the HLA associations seemed to be driven largely by CMV exposure. The authors suggested that the approach could potentially be generalized to other disease states and immunological phenotypes. Sequencing depth was assumed to be roughly uniform across donors in the presence/absence analyses, though that assumption may not hold. Only TCR beta chains were sequenced in this cohort, and the absence of alpha or paired-chain data limited detectable features. Strong co-occurrence of HLA alleles, especially DR and DQ, made assigning TCR associations to individual alleles difficult. In vitro tests confirmed that three of the cytomegalovirus-associated TCR beta chains recognize cytomegalovirus antigens.

The sample taken for sequencing was PBMCs. The chain is assembled from TRBV27 and TRBJ2-3; a stretch of 8 junction bases matches TRBD2. The clonotype comes from a woman aged 40 to 50 in good health and CMV-seronegative. This receptor carries the CDR3 CASRTPGLDTDTQYF. The bases are TGTGCCAGCAGAACCCCGGGACTAGACACAGATACGCAGTATTTT.